These 30 T cell receptor beta chains came from one sample sequenced in a study of identifying expanded T cells in peripheral blood (dated by TCRdb to about 2019). The library was prepared using the immunoSEQ multiplex PCR assay. The table comes from immuneACCESS by way of TCRdb, which keeps in-frame sequences with V and J called. Part of the clones is missing from these tables; in studies checked, under half for an unresolved V gene and the rest for unknown reasons. Recorded for this sample are about 50,000 clones; around 83% of them occurred a single time. About 15% of the sample comes from the top ten. Specimen: blood. The receptors here all came from a person between 18 and 75 years old in good health.

The CDR3 protein is CASSEEFGRAYEQYF. The CDR3 DNA sequence: TGTGCCAGCAGTGAGGAGTTCGGGAGGGCCTACGAGCAGTACTTC. The chain couples TRBV2 to TRBJ2-7, with 8 bases that match TRBD2. The CDR3 has 15 residues. The germline CDR1 and CDR2 sequences are SNHLY and FYNNEI. V trimming: 3 bases; J trimming: 2 bases; junction bases outside the gene matches: 6.

V is TRBV6-6 and J is TRBJ1-2; D remains ambiguous. Per the germline V gene, CDR1 is MNHNY and CDR2 is SVGAGI (reference sequence). The V end was cut by 7 bases, the J end by 4 bases, with 7 bases between. The CDR3 is 11 amino acids. CDR3 bases: TGTGCCAGCACCGAATTCTATGGCTACACCTTC. Translated, it gives CASTEFYGYTF.

The CDR3 DNA follows: TGTGCCAGCAGCAGACAGGACGGACGTTCCTACAATGAGCAGTTCTTC. This encodes CASSRQDGRSYNEQFF. This sequence joins TRBV9 and TRBJ2-1; D is possibly TRBD1 (6 bases). V dropped 4 bases and J dropped 1 base, with 15 bases sitting between them. Germline lookup yields CDR1 SGDLS and CDR2 YYNGEE. There are 16 residues in the CDR3.

The chain links TRBV6-1 to TRBJ2-7, with D perhaps matching TRBD2 (6 bases). The CDR3 sequence is 13 residues long. CDR1 and CDR2 (germline): MNHNS, SASEGT. V lost 4 bases, J lost 6 bases, and 13 bases lay in between. For the CDR3, the DNA is TGTGCCAGCAGTGTGGGACTCGGGCTCGAGCAGTACTTC. It specifies CASSVGLGLEQYF.

The chain has TRBV19 and TRBJ2-3; TRBD2 matches at 12 bases. CDR3 size: 15 residues. V gave up 9 bases and J gave up 2 bases; unmatched junction bases: 6. CDR1 LNHDA and CDR2 SQIVND come from the germline V gene (reference sequence). The CDR3 DNA follows: TGTGCCAGCCGGAGACTAGCGGGAGACACAGATACGCAGTATTTT. Translation: CASRRLAGDTDTQYF. The full variable domain, its missing parts supplied by reference TRBV19 and TRBJ2-3, is DGGITQSPKYLFRKEGQNVTLSCEQNLNHDAMYWYRQDPGQGLRLIYYSQIVNDFQKGDIAEGYSVSREKKESFPLTVTSAQKNPTAFYLCASRRLAGDTDTQYFGPGTRLTVL.

V is TRBV6-6 and J is TRBJ1-1; TRBD1 might be the D (5 bases). In germline, CDR1 is MNHNY, CDR2 SVGAGI (reference sequence). Deletions cut 6 bases from V and 3 bases from J, with 17 bases between. There are 15 residues in the CDR3. CDR3 DNA sequence: TGTGCCAGCAGGGGGCCCGGGCTTGGACACACTGAAGCTTTCTTT. It is translated as CASRGPGLGHTEAFF.

The chain combines TRBV11-2 with TRBJ2-4; 8 nucleotides line up with TRBD1. Germline values: CDR1 SGHAT, CDR2 FQNNGV. Unmatched junction bases numbered 5, after V lost 4 bases and J lost 6 bases. The length of the CDR3 is 14 residues. The chain's CDR3 is CASSSRTGINIQYF. CDR3 nucleotides: TGTGCCAGCAGCTCTAGGACAGGGATAAACATTCAGTACTTC.

The chain employs TRBV6-5 and TRBJ1-1; D is uncertain. Trimming took off 8 bases at V and 5 bases at J, with 12 bases between the two ends. The length of the CDR3 is 12 residues. CDR1 is MNHEY, CDR2 SVGAGI, per germline. CDR3 loop: CASPVLGTEAFF. The CDR3 DNA reads TGTGCCAGCCCGGTCTTGGGGACTGAAGCTTTCTTT.

This clone was seen more than once but under ten times. CDR3 in amino acids: CAISDGTNYGYTF. CDR3 coding DNA: TGTGCCATCAGTGACGGGACTAACTATGGCTACACCTTC. This chain joins TRBV10-3 and TRBJ1-2, with D unclear. Germline V CDR1 and CDR2: ENHRY, SYGVKD. This CDR3 is built from 13 residues. V gave up 3 bases and J gave up 0 bases, with 5 bases separating them.

The CDR3 DNA reads as TGTGCCAGCAGTCCTCCCCCAGGGGTGCAAAACACCTTC. Protein sequence: CASSPPPGVQNTF. The chain combines TRBV28 with TRBJ1-2; D is possibly TRBD1 (6 bases). The CDR3 spans 13 residues. V lost 5 bases, J lost 12 bases, and 19 bases lay in between. Per germline, CDR1 MDHEN and CDR2 SYDVKM.

This chain uses TRBV7-9 with TRBJ2-3, with 11 nucleotides matching TRBD2. This CDR3 is built from 14 residues. J gave up 5 bases and V 5 bases, and 3 bases lay outside the gene matches. The V gene's germline CDR1 is SEHNR and CDR2 FQNEAQ (reference sequence). CDR3 in amino acids: CASSDLAGGDTQYF. DNA of the CDR3: TGTGCCAGCAGCGACCTAGCGGGGGGAGATACGCAGTATTTT. Drawing the rest from reference TRBV7-9 and TRBJ2-3, the complete variable domain is DTGVSQNPRHKITKRGQNVTFRCDPISEHNRLYWYRQTLGQGPEFLTYFQNEAQLEKSRLLSDRFSAERPKGSFSTLEIQRTEQGDSAMYLCASSDLAGGDTQYFGPGTRLTVL.

DNA for the CDR3: TGTGCCACCCAGGACAGGGCGTCCGGAAACTATGGCTACACCTTC. This translates into CATQDRASGNYGYTF. The chain recombines TRBV5-4 with TRBJ1-2, with TRBD1 identical over 8 bases. Germline lookup yields CDR1 SGHNT and CDR2 YYREEE (reference sequence). The CDR3 sequence is 15 residues long. Losses at the gene ends were 9 bases for V and 2 bases for J; bases not matched to a gene: 12.

The rearrangement links TRBV27 to TRBJ2-7; tentative D call: TRBD2 (5 bases). From germline, CDR1 is MNHEY and CDR2 SMNVEV (reference sequence). The CDR3 length is 14 residues. Trimming shortened V by 2 bases and J by 0 bases, and 8 bases separated the two germline ends. CDR3 loop: CASSLGRSSYEQYF. CDR3 coding DNA: TGTGCCAGCAGTTTAGGGAGAAGCTCCTACGAGCAGTACTTC.

The rearrangement links TRBV20-1 to TRBJ1-1; 7 positions agree with TRBD1. The V gene end was trimmed by 3 bases and the J gene end by 9 bases; junction bases not matched to a gene: 4. This CDR3 is built from 11 residues. CDR1 is DFQATT and CDR2 is SNEGSKA in the germline V gene (reference sequence). The CDR3 sequence is CSASQGQQAFF. The CDR3 coding sequence is TGCAGTGCTAGCCAGGGACAGCAAGCTTTCTTT.

This clone came up once. The CDR3 here is CASSGTSSGEQYF. The CDR3 DNA is TGTGCCAGCAGTGGGACTAGCAGTGGAGAGCAGTACTTC. This chain links TRBV6-5 with TRBJ2-7; 9 nucleotides line up with TRBD2. CDR1 is MNHEY, CDR2 SVGAGI, per germline. The trim removed 5 bases at V and 7 bases at J, leaving 6 bases unmatched. The CDR3 is 13 residues long.

V usage is TRBV4-3 and J usage is TRBJ2-3; TRBD2 aligns across 10 bases. The CDR3 spans 16 residues. Germline V gene sequence: CDR1 LGHNA, CDR2 YSLEER. The J segment lost 4 bases and the V segment lost 0 bases, leaving 4 bases of the junction unmatched. The CDR3 coding sequence is TGCGCCAGCAGCCAAGATCTAGCGGGAGCCCCAGATACGCAGTATTTT. Translation gives CASSQDLAGAPDTQYF.

Many counts were recorded for this clone. The V and J genes are TRBV5-4 and TRBJ2-7, with D unresolved. The CDR3 sequence is 12 residues long. V was trimmed by 0 bases and J by 3 bases, leaving 4 bases between them. Looked up from germline, CDR1 is SGHNT and CDR2 is YYREEE (reference sequence). This chain's CDR3 is CASSLARYEQYV. The DNA of the CDR3 is TGTGCCAGCAGCTTGGCCCGCTACGAGCAGTACGTC.

The rearrangement joins TRBV7-9 to TRBJ2-3, with D possibly TRBD2 on 5 matching bases. V dropped 5 bases and J dropped 2 bases, with 11 bases sitting between them. Germline lookup yields CDR1 SEHNR and CDR2 FQNEAQ (reference sequence). There are 14 residues in the CDR3. For the CDR3, the DNA is TGTGCCAGCAGCACCAACCGGGACACAGATACGCAGTATTTT. The encoded protein is CASSTNRDTDTQYF.

This clone showed up just once. The chain combines TRBV6-5 with TRBJ2-5; D is undetermined. The CDR3 contains 13 residues. V was cut by 8 bases and J by 0 bases, with 10 bases left in between. Germline lookup yields CDR1 MNHEY and CDR2 SVGAGI. This CDR3 reads CASRGADQETQYF. Written as DNA, the CDR3 is TGTGCCAGCCGAGGAGCAGACCAAGAGACCCAGTACTTC.

This sequence joins TRBV7-8 and TRBJ1-2; D is unresolved. The ends were cut back, 3 bases at V and 4 bases at J, with 9 bases in the middle. This CDR3 has 13 residues. From germline, CDR1 is SGHVS and CDR2 FQNEAQ. The CDR3 spells CASSFSSLYGYTF. DNA for the CDR3: TGTGCCAGCAGCTTTAGTAGTCTCTATGGCTACACCTTC.

This chain connects TRBV5-5 to TRBJ1-2; TRBD1 might be the D (6 bases). The CDR3 has 12 residues. Germline CDR1 and CDR2: SGHKS and YYEKEE (reference sequence). V was cut by 4 bases and J by 8 bases, with 12 bases left in between. CDR3 region: CASSPTGGGYTF. In DNA form, the CDR3 reads TGTGCCAGCAGCCCGACGGGGGGCGGCTACACCTTC. Using reference TRBV5-5 and TRBJ1-2 for the parts outside the CDR3, the full variable domain is DAGVTQSPTHLIKTRGQQVTLRCSPISGHKSVSWYQQVLGQGPQFIFQYYEKEERGRGNFPDRFSARQFPNYSSELNVNALLLGDSALYLCASSPTGGGYTFGSGTRLTVV.

In its sample, this clone was seen a few times. The chain uses TRBV7-8 and TRBJ1-5; 8 bases align to TRBD1. The ends lost 2 bases at V and 7 bases at J; junction bases unmatched: 7. Germline values: CDR1 SGHVS, CDR2 FQNEAQ. The CDR3 extends over 15 amino acids. CDR3 sequence: CASSLLTGDLQPQHF. CDR3 bases: TGTGCCAGCAGCTTATTGACAGGGGACCTGCAGCCCCAGCATTTT.

V and J are TRBV30 and TRBJ1-1, with a possible D match to TRBD1 (6 bases). CDR1 is GTSNPN, CDR2 SVGIG, per germline (reference sequence). The V gene lost 8 bases and the J gene lost 7 bases, with 17 bases spanning the gap. CDR3 length: 12 residues. The CDR3 DNA reads TGTGCCGCAATGTCGGGGGGCAGTGAAGCTTTCTTT. Its protein is CAAMSGGSEAFF.

The chain couples TRBV27 to TRBJ1-2, with TRBD1 matching over 7 bases. The V gene's germline CDR1 is MNHEY and CDR2 SMNVEV (reference sequence). The CDR3 is 14 residues long. After removal of 6 bases from V and 4 bases from J, the junction contained 8 bases not matched to a gene. The CDR3 DNA reads as TGTGCCAGCAGGAGGGGACAGAGGGCCTATGGCTACACCTTC. It translates to CASRRGQRAYGYTF.

This clone was picked up one time. The chain is built from TRBV23-1 and TRBJ1-4; D not certain. TRBV23-1 is filed as an ORF, its function uncertain. V was trimmed by 3 bases and J by 5 bases, leaving 7 bases between them. The CDR3 is 13 residues long. CDR3 nucleotide sequence: TGCGCCAGCAGTCACCCTATGAATGAAAAACTGTTTTTT. Translation gives CASSHPMNEKLFF.

The sample holds one count of this clone. The gene calls are TRBV19 and TRBJ1-5, with TRBD1 identical over 7 bases. The germline gives CDR1 LNHDA, CDR2 SQIVND (reference sequence). The V and J ends lost 5 bases and 2 bases, in that order; junction bases with no gene match: 3. This CDR3 spans 14 amino acids. CDR3 sequence: CASSQTGGNQPQHF. The CDR3 nucleotides are TGTGCCAGTAGTCAAACAGGGGGCAATCAGCCCCAGCATTTT.

The chain links TRBV4-1 to TRBJ1-1; D is ambiguous. Trimming shortened V by 0 bases and J by 0 bases, and 8 bases separated the two germline ends. CDR3 size: 15 residues. Germline values: CDR1 MGHRA, CDR2 YSYEKL. CDR3 amino acids: CASSQESGMNTEAFF. The CDR3 coding sequence is TGCGCCAGCAGCCAAGAGTCGGGGATGAACACTGAAGCTTTCTTT.

This clone was seen only a few times. This rearrangement joins TRBV19 to TRBJ1-1; D remains unclear. Trimming removed 4 bases at V and 7 bases at J, with 7 bases between. In germline, CDR1 is LNHDA, CDR2 SQIVND (reference sequence). This CDR3 comprises 11 residues. CDR3 in DNA: TGTGCCAGTAGTAGGGTCGGTGAAGCTTTCTTT. Translated, it gives CASSRVGEAFF. The variable domain in full, completed from reference TRBV19 and TRBJ1-1, reads DGGITQSPKYLFRKEGQNVTLSCEQNLNHDAMYWYRQDPGQGLRLIYYSQIVNDFQKGDIAEGYSVSREKKESFPLTVTSAQKNPTAFYLCASSRVGEAFFGQGTRLTVV.

The J gene is TRBJ2-3, the V gene TRBV18, with TRBD1 matching 7 bases. The CDR3 is 14 residues long. Per the germline V gene, CDR1 is KGHSH and CDR2 is LQKENI. Trimming removed 3 bases from V and 3 bases from J; junction bases left unmatched: 3. The CDR3 region is CASSPLDRTDTQYF. The DNA of the CDR3 is TGTGCCAGCTCACCGCTGGACAGGACAGATACGCAGTATTTT.

The rearrangement joins TRBV2 to TRBJ1-1; D ambiguous. Germline V gene sequence: CDR1 SNHLY, CDR2 FYNNEI. This CDR3 spans 15 amino acids. The V gene lost 3 bases and the J gene lost 0 bases, with 11 bases spanning the gap. CDR3 amino acids: CASSDLREMNTEAFF. CDR3 DNA sequence: TGTGCCAGCAGTGATCTCCGGGAAATGAACACTGAAGCTTTCTTT.